A selection of T cell receptor beta chains follows, all from one sample in a study of blood T cell repertoires in COVID-19. Only in-frame clones appear in the TCRdb table, and some are missing; sequencing was by immunoSEQ multiplex PCR. The sample contains some 150,000 clones, 75% to 85% of which appear only once. Sequencing was carried out using peripheral blood. These receptor sequences come from a human donor with acute or convalescent COVID-19. The donor label of this sample is uncertain. Both conserved end residues are trimmed from each CDR3.

v_gene	j_gene	CDR3aa
TRBV5-6	TRBJ1-6	ASSSEVEQGFASPLH
TRBV9	TRBJ2-2	ASSPRGASKGGELF
TRBV2	TRBJ2-1	ASTPRQGPNEQF
TRBV5-1	TRBJ2-7	ASSLRGMGDYEQY
TRBV6-5	TRBJ1-6	ASSYTGTNSPLH
TRBV27	TRBJ2-5	ASSSTGETQY
TRBV6-1	TRBJ1-2	ASSEMGAGYT
TRBV3-1/TRBV3-2	TRBJ2-5	ASSFTTGTRGTQY
TRBV12-3/TRBV12-4	TRBJ1-1	ASSLVPGTEAF
TRBV7-8	TRBJ2-3	ASSLGGRGTDTQY
TRBV18	TRBJ2-5	ASSPPRQGGQETQY
TRBV29-1	TRBJ2-1	SVRSRAGTYNEQF
TRBV9	TRBJ2-2	ASSASGTAGDTGELF
TRBV10-2	TRBJ2-5	ASSITGTGGGETQY
TRBV19	TRBJ2-1	ASSLGGGPYNEQF
TRBV10-3	TRBJ2-5	AISEAALGTQY
TRBV19	TRBJ2-5	ASSPRGLANREETQY
TRBV2	TRBJ2-5	ASRVYEAY
TRBV9	TRBJ1-3	ASSVGGLSGNTIY
TRBV11-2	TRBJ2-2	ASLGQIGDTGELF